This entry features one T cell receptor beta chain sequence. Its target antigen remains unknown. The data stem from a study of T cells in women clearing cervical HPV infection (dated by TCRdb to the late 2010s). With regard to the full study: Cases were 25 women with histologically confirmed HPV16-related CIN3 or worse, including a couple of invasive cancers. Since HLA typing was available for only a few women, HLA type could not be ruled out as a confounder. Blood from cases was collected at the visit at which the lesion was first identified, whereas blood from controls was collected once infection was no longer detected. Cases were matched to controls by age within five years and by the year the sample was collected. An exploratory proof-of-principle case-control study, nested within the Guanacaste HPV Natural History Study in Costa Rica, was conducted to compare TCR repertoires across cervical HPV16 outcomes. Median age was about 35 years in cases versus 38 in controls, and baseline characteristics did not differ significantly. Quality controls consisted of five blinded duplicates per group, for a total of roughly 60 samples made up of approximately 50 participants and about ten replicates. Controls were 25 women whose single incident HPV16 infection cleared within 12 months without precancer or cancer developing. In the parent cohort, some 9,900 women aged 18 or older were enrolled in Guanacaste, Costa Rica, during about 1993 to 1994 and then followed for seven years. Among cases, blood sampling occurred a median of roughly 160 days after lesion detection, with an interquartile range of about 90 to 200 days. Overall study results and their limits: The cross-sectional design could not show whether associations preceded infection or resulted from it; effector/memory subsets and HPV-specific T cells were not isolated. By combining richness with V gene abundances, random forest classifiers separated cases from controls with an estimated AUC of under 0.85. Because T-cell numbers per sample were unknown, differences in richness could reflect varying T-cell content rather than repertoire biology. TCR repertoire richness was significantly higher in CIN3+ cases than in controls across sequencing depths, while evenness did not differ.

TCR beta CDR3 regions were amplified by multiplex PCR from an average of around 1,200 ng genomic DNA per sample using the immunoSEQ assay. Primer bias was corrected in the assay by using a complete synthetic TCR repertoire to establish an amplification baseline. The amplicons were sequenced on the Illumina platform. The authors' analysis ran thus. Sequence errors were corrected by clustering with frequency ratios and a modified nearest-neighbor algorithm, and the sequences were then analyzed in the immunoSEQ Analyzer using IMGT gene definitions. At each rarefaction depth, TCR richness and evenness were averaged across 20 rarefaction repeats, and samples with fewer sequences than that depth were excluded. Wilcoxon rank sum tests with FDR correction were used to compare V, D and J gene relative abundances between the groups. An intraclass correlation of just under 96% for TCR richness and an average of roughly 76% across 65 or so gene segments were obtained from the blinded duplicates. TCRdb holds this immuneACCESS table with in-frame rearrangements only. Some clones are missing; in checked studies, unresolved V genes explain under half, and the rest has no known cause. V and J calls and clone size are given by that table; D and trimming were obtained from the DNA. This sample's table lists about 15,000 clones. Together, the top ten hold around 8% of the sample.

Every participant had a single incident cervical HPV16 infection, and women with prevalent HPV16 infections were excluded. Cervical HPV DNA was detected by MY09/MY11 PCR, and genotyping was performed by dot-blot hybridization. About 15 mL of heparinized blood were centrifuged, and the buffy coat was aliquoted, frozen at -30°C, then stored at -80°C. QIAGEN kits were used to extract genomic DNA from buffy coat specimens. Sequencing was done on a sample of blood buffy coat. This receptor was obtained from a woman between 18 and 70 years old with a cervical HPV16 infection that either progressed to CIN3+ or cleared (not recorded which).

CDR3 bases read: TGTGCCAGCAGATCACAGGGCACTGAA. This is translated as CASRSQGTE. The entire CDR3 protein is CASRSQGTEAFF. The rearrangement combines TRBV11-3 with TRBJ1-1; TRBD1 might be the D gene, on 6 matching bases. The CDR3 extends 3 residues past the end of the read, so its final part is completed from the germline J gene. In the germline V gene, CDR1 corresponds to SGHNT and CDR2 to YENEEA. V loses 6 bases, J loses 4 bases, and the germline ends lie 9 bases apart. Counted from cysteine to phenylalanine, this CDR3 has 12 amino acids. Shown are 27 bases from within the CDR3, in frame from base 1. With the portions outside the CDR3 filled from the reference TRBV11-3 and TRBJ1-1 genes, the complete variable region becomes EAGVVQSPRYKIIEKKQPVAFWCNPISGHNTLYWYLQNLGQGPELLIRYENEEAVDDSQLPKDRFSAERLKGVDSTLKIQPAELGDSAVYLCASRSQGTEAFFGQGTRLTVV.